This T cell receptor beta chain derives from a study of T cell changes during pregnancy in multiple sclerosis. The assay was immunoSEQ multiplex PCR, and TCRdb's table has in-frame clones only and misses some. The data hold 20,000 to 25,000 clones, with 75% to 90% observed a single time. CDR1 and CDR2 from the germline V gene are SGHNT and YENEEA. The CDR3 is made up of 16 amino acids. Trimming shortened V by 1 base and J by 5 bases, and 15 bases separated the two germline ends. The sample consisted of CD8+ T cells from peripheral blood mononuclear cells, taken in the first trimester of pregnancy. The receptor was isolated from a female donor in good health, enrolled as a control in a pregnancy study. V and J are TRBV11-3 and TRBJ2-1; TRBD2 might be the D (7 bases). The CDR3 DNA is TGTGCCAGCAGCTTAGCCGGGGGGCTGGCGCACAATGAGCAGTTCTTC. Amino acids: CASSLAGGLAHNEQFF.